These 9 T cell receptor beta chains were sequenced from one sample in a study of neurological immune-mediated disorders. MiXCR, applied by TCRdb to the 5' RACE reads, yields one record per CDR3 protein. Among about 40,000 distinct CDR3 sequences listed, roughly 2.5% were seen once. Sample: PBMCs. These receptors all come from a man between 50 and 59 years old with multiple sclerosis.

This clonotype was counted ten times or more. This chain joins TRBV5-1 and TRBJ2-1; TRBD1 might be the D (6 bases). Per germline, CDR1 SGHRS and CDR2 YFSETQ. Trimming took 0 bases from V and 4 from J, leaving 11 bases between them. The CDR3 runs to 15 residues. The CDR3, as DNA: TGCGCCAGCAGCTTGGCAGACAGGTTATACAATGAGCAGTTCTTC. As protein: CASSLADRLYNEQFF. The variable domain in full, with the rest retrieved from reference TRBV5-1 and TRBJ2-1, is KAGVTQTPRYLIKTRGQQVTLSCSPISGHRSVSWYQQTPGQGLQFLFEYFSETQRNKGNFPGRFSGRQFSNSRSEMNVSTLELGDSALYLCASSLADRLYNEQFFGPGTRLTVL.

A note on this clonotype: Germline is not matched at one junction end, which may reflect a read error. V and J are TRBV2 and TRBJ2-7; the D gene is possibly TRBD2 (6 bases). The CDR3 has 11 residues. CDR1 and CDR2 from the germline V gene are SNHLY and FYNNEI. The CDR3 sequence is CAISRGYEQYF. CDR3 nucleotides: TGTGCCATCAGTCGGGGGTACGAGCAGTACTTC.

Ten or more counts support this clonotype. The rearrangement links TRBV5-1 to TRBJ2-7; D may be TRBD1 (6 bases). The CDR3 totals 16 residues. Germline-derived CDR1 and CDR2 are SGHRS and YFSETQ. V lost 4 bases to trimming and J lost 4 bases, with 21 bases between them. CDR3 nucleotides: TGCGCCAGCAGCCCCACCCTCAGGGGCCCTCTGTACGAGCAGTACTTC. Amino acids: CASSPTLRGPLYEQYF.

This clonotype was observed at least ten times. V and J are TRBV5-1 and TRBJ2-1; TRBD2 aligns across 7 bases. V was clipped by 4 bases and J by 1 base; unmatched bases: 5. CDR1 and CDR2 (germline): SGHRS, YFSETQ. The CDR3 length is 15 residues. The CDR3 protein is CASSLLADSYNEQFF. The CDR3 DNA follows: TGCGCCAGCAGCCTGCTAGCGGATTCCTACAATGAGCAGTTCTTC.

In its sample, this clonotype was seen many times. This chain joins TRBV5-1 and TRBJ1-1; TRBD1 matches at 8 bases. The CDR3 consists of 16 residues. The trim removed 4 bases at V and 1 base at J, leaving 9 bases unmatched. From germline, CDR1 is SGHRS and CDR2 YFSETQ. The CDR3 here is CASSVQGGEGNTEAFF. The CDR3, as DNA: TGCGCCAGCAGCGTACAGGGGGGAGAGGGGAACACTGAAGCTTTCTTT.

This clonotype has at least ten counts. The chain has TRBV20-1 and TRBJ2-1; D might be TRBD2 (5 bases). Trimming removed 4 bases from V and 0 bases from J, with 10 bases in between. The CDR3 is 14 residues long. Germline CDR1 reads DFQATT; CDR2 reads SNEGSKA (reference sequence). CDR3 amino acids: CSAKDSSSYNEQFF. CDR3 sequence (DNA): TGCAGTGCTAAGGACTCTAGCTCCTACAATGAGCAGTTCTTC.

This clonotype was detected ten times or more. The chain combines TRBV14 with TRBJ1-1; tentative D call: TRBD1 (5 bases). Between the trimmed V and J ends, which lost 2 bases and 4 bases, there was a span of 17 bases. The CDR3 consists of 16 residues. Germline V CDR1 and CDR2: SGHDN, FVKESK. CDR3 loop: CASSQQPGAGLTEAFF. In DNA form, the CDR3 reads TGTGCCAGCAGCCAACAACCTGGGGCAGGGCTCACTGAAGCTTTCTTT.

In its sample, this clonotype was seen many times. This chain joins TRBV3-1 and TRBJ1-2, with TRBD1 as a possible D gene (5 bases). The CDR3 runs 13 residues. Per the germline V gene, CDR1 is LGHDT and CDR2 is YNNKEL (reference sequence). Trimming removed 4 bases at V and 8 bases at J, with 14 bases between. This CDR3 is CASSPRPRGGYTF. For the CDR3, the DNA is TGTGCCAGCAGCCCACGACCTCGGGGCGGCTACACCTTC.

This clonotype was seen many times. CDR3 loop: CATSLPEGRGADNEQFF. CDR3 sequence (DNA): TGTGCCACCAGTTTACCAGAGGGGCGGGGGGCCGACAATGAGCAGTTCTTC. The chain carries TRBV24-1 and TRBJ2-1, with 8 bases lining up with TRBD2. The V and J ends lost 6 bases and 5 bases, in that order; junction bases with no gene match: 14. This CDR3 region has 17 residues. Germline CDR1 is KGHDR and CDR2 is SFDVKD.